One and the same sample provided the 10 T cell receptor beta chains below, sequenced in a study of blood T cell repertoires in COVID-19 (dated by TCRdb to 2018 to 2021). Library method: the immunoSEQ multiplex PCR assay. Sourced from immuneACCESS, this table was stored by TCRdb with only in-frame sequences that have V and J called. A share of the clones is absent; for the studies checked, an unresolved V gene accounts for under half, and the remainder has no known explanation. The sample table holds about 120,000 clones, of which 86% were seen once. Of the sample, more than 4% falls within the top ten clones. The sample taken for sequencing was peripheral blood. Receptors originate from a man between 35 and 55 years old with acute or convalescent COVID-19.

This rearrangement joins TRBV6-2 or TRBV6-3 to TRBJ1-5; no clear D. V was trimmed by 2 bases and J by 5 bases, leaving 10 bases between them. Per the germline V gene, CDR1 is MNHEY and CDR2 is SVGEGT. This CDR3 has 14 amino acids. CDR3 protein: CASSYARLDQPQHF. DNA for the CDR3: TGTGCCAGCAGTTACGCGCGACTTGATCAGCCCCAGCATTTT.

The rearrangement links TRBV14 to TRBJ1-4; 10 nucleotides match TRBD1. The J segment lost 8 bases and the V segment lost 2 bases, leaving 5 bases of the junction unmatched. CDR1 and CDR2 (germline): SGHDN, FVKESK. CDR3 size: 15 residues. The CDR3 nucleotides are TGTGCCAGCAGCCAACTGGGACAGGGGTCGGAAAAACTGTTTTTT. It encodes CASSQLGQGSEKLFF. The full variable domain, with the rest looked up from reference TRBV14 and TRBJ1-4, is EAGVTQFPSHSVIEKGQTVTLRCDPISGHDNLYWYRRVMGKEIKFLLHFVKESKQDESGMPNNRFLAERTGGTYSTLKVQPAELEDSGVYFCASSQLGQGSEKLFFGSGTQLSVL.

The sample holds one count of this clone. The rearrangement uses TRBV5-1 and TRBJ2-1; TRBD2 matches at 7 bases. J gave up 0 bases and V 6 bases, and 6 bases lay outside the gene matches. The CDR3 totals 15 residues. In germline, CDR1 is SGHRS, CDR2 YFSETQ. The chain's CDR3 is CASKQAGDSYNEQFF. CDR3 DNA sequence: TGCGCCAGCAAACAGGCGGGGGACTCCTACAATGAGCAGTTCTTC.

The chain uses TRBV7-9 and TRBJ1-1; tentative D call: TRBD1 (6 bases). Germline CDR1 is SEHNR and CDR2 is FQNEAQ (reference sequence). The CDR3 extends over 14 amino acids. V dropped 5 bases and J dropped 3 bases, with 13 bases sitting between them. The CDR3 DNA is TGTGCCAGCAGCCGGAAGGGGGGGGACACTGAAGCTTTCTTT. Protein: CASSRKGGDTEAFF.

The rearrangement joins TRBV27 to TRBJ1-6; 9 bases fit TRBD1. CDR3 size: 13 residues. With V trimmed by 10 bases and J by 7 bases, 5 bases remained unmatched. From germline, CDR1 is MNHEY and CDR2 SMNVEV (reference sequence). The CDR3 DNA is TGTGCCACTCTAGGACAGGGGAATTCACCCCTCCACTTT. Translation: CATLGQGNSPLHF.

The V call is TRBV5-4, the J call TRBJ1-3; the D gene is possibly TRBD1 (6 bases). Germline CDR1 reads SGHNT; CDR2 reads YYREEE (reference sequence). Trimming stripped 0 bases from V and 0 bases from J, with 16 bases between. The CDR3 covers 18 residues. The CDR3 is CASSLAPPGVSSGNTIYF. CDR3 bases: TGTGCCAGCAGCTTGGCCCCTCCAGGGGTCAGCTCTGGAAACACCATATATTTT.

The J gene is TRBJ1-6, the V gene TRBV7-2; D is ambiguous. The CDR3 runs to 14 residues. The V gene lost 3 bases and the J gene lost 10 bases, with 13 bases spanning the gap. Germline-derived CDR1 and CDR2 are SGHTA and FQGNSA. This chain's CDR3 is CASSFMEPRSPLHF. CDR3 nucleotide sequence: TGTGCCAGCAGCTTTATGGAGCCCCGGTCACCCCTCCACTTT. Filled out from reference TRBV7-2 and TRBJ1-6, the complete variable domain reads GAGVSQSPSNKVTEKGKDVELRCDPISGHTALYWYRQSLGQGLEFLIYFQGNSAPDKSGLPSDRFSAERTGGSVSTLTIQRTQQEDSAVYLCASSFMEPRSPLHFGNGTRLTVT.

This chain's CDR3 is CASSFMNTEAFF. The DNA of the CDR3 is TGTGCCAGCAGCTTCATGAACACTGAAGCTTTCTTT. The rearrangement joins TRBV5-4 to TRBJ1-1; no clear D. V shed 2 bases and J shed 0 bases, with 2 bases lying between them. The CDR3 totals 12 residues. Germline V gene data show CDR1 as SGHNT and CDR2 as YYREEE (reference sequence).

This clone has a handful of counts. The V gene is TRBV5-1, the J gene TRBJ1-1; no clear D. The CDR3 runs 14 residues. Trimming took 0 bases from V and 1 from J, leaving 7 bases between them. Germline lookup yields CDR1 SGHRS and CDR2 YFSETQ. The DNA for the CDR3 is TGCGCCAGCAGCTTGGATGCGGCGAACACTGAAGCTTTCTTT. Its translation: CASSLDAANTEAFF.

This clone has a handful of counts. This sequence joins TRBV3-1 (or the pseudogene TRBV3-2) and TRBJ2-2; 8 bases line up with TRBD2. V lost 0 bases to trimming and J lost 4 bases; unmatched junction nucleotides: 4. The CDR3 runs to 16 residues. The germline V gene has CDR1 LGHDT and CDR2 YNNKEL (reference sequence). CDR3 nucleotides: TGTGCCAGCAGCCAAGATTGGAGCGGGAGCACCGGGGAGCTGTTTTTT. It is translated as CASSQDWSGSTGELFF.